The 29 T cell receptor beta chains reported below all come from one sample, sequenced in a study of shared clonotypes between healthy human individuals. Data came from immunoSEQ multiplex PCR; TCRdb stores just in-frame clones and leaves some out. The sample includes approximately 720,000 clones, roughly nine tenths of them seen just once. Naive CD8 isolation took CD45RO-negative cells positively selected for CCR7 and excluded terminally differentiated effector memory CD45RA+ cells. Input material: naive CD8+ T cells sorted from blood. The source is a young man in good health.

This clone has a single count. This sequence joins TRBV27 and TRBJ1-1, with D unresolved. Trimming left V 6 bases short and J 0 bases short, with 8 bases between. CDR3 size: 13 residues. CDR1 is MNHEY and CDR2 is SMNVEV in the germline V gene (reference sequence). The CDR3 bases are TGTGCCAGCAGCTACAGCATGAACACTGAAGCTTTCTTT. Translation gives CASSYSMNTEAFF.

The chain combines TRBV29-1 with TRBJ2-3; TRBD2 aligns across 7 bases. V lost 4 bases and J lost 1; bases outside the gene matches: 8. CDR3 length: 15 residues. In germline, CDR1 is SQVTM, CDR2 ANQGSEA. DNA of the CDR3: TGCAGCGTTGTGGCGGGAGAAGAGGGCACAGATACGCAGTATTTT. Translating gives CSVVAGEEGTDTQYF.

This chain uses TRBV7-8 with TRBJ2-1; the match to TRBD2 covers 7 bases. Germline lookup yields CDR1 SGHVS and CDR2 FQNEAQ. V lost 5 bases, J lost 2 bases, and 9 bases stayed unmatched. This CDR3 is built from 16 residues. The CDR3 DNA is TGTGCCAGCAGCCTGCCACCTAGCGGAACCTACAATGAGCAGTTCTTC. Its translation is CASSLPPSGTYNEQFF. The whole variable domain, remainder taken from reference TRBV7-8 and TRBJ2-1, is GAGVSQSPRYKVAKRGQDVALRCDPISGHVSLFWYQQALGQGPEFLTYFQNEAQLDKSGLPSDRFFAERPEGSVSTLKIQRTQQEDSAVYLCASSLPPSGTYNEQFFGPGTRLTVL.

V and J are TRBV7-8 and TRBJ2-1, with a tentative D call TRBD2 (6 bases). In germline, CDR1 is SGHVS, CDR2 FQNEAQ. The CDR3 loop spans 13 amino acids. Trimming stripped 1 base from V and 9 bases from J, with 10 bases between. CDR3 sequence (DNA): TGTGCCAGCAGCTTAGACTTGGGGGGTGAGCAGTTCTTC. This encodes CASSLDLGGEQFF. The full variable domain, completed using reference TRBV7-8 and TRBJ2-1, is GAGVSQSPRYKVAKRGQDVALRCDPISGHVSLFWYQQALGQGPEFLTYFQNEAQLDKSGLPSDRFFAERPEGSVSTLKIQRTQQEDSAVYLCASSLDLGGEQFFGPGTRLTVL.

This clone was seen a handful of times. The V gene is TRBV7-9, the J gene TRBJ2-3, with D maybe TRBD2 (5 bases). The CDR3 totals 17 residues. Trimming took off 4 bases at V and 0 bases at J, with 17 bases between the two ends. CDR1 and CDR2 from the germline V gene are SEHNR and FQNEAQ (reference sequence). The CDR3 sequence: CASSSTQDFSSTDTQYF. The CDR3 region has the DNA TGTGCCAGCAGCTCAACTCAGGACTTTTCTAGCACAGATACGCAGTATTTT.

V and J are TRBV7-8 and TRBJ2-3, with 11 nucleotides matching TRBD2. V was clipped by 10 bases and J by 6 bases; unmatched bases: 12. Germline CDR1 reads SGHVS; CDR2 reads FQNEAQ. This CDR3 is 15 amino acids long. CDR3 sequence: CAIRVAGGSGDTQYF. The CDR3, as DNA: TGTGCCATCCGGGTAGCGGGAGGGTCTGGGGATACGCAGTATTTT.

A remark on this clone: The same CDR3 also results from other DNA sequences found in this sample. The chain has TRBV28 and TRBJ1-2, with a weak D call TRBD1 (5 bases). The CDR3 spans 11 residues. Trimming removed 4 bases from V and 5 bases from J, with 5 bases in between. Germline values: CDR1 MDHEN, CDR2 SYDVKM. The CDR3 protein is CASSWGYGYTF. CDR3 bases: TGTGCCAGCAGTTGGGGGTATGGCTACACCTTC.

The genes are TRBV7-9 and TRBJ1-4; the D is unclear. Germline lookup yields CDR1 SEHNR and CDR2 FQNEAQ (reference sequence). The CDR3 is 12 amino acids. V lost 2 bases to trimming and J lost 3 bases, with 1 base between them. CDR3 coding DNA: TGTGCCAGCAGCTTACCTAATGAAAAACTGTTTTTT. Translation gives CASSLPNEKLFF.

This chain joins TRBV5-1 and TRBJ2-7; no clear D gene. V was shortened by 6 bases and J by 6 bases, with 16 bases between the two germline ends. Per the germline V gene, CDR1 is SGHRS and CDR2 is YFSETQ. The length of the CDR3 is 13 residues. The CDR3 region has the DNA TGCGCCAGCATGGTGGAGTACGGTTCCGAGCAGTACTTC. This translates into CASMVEYGSEQYF.

The V and J genes are TRBV15 and TRBJ2-7; maybe TRBD2 (6 bases). This CDR3 comprises 14 residues. Germline CDR1 LNHNV, CDR2 YYDKDF (reference sequence). V was cut by 8 bases and J by 0 bases, with 14 bases left in between. CDR3 region: CATRGESDSYEQYF. CDR3 DNA sequence: TGTGCCACCCGCGGGGAGTCCGACTCCTACGAGCAGTACTTC.

The chain combines TRBV9 with TRBJ2-1, with 8 bases lining up with TRBD2. The CDR3 extends over 15 amino acids. J was trimmed by 2 bases and V by 4 bases; bases with no gene match: 5. The germline gives CDR1 SGDLS, CDR2 YYNGEE. The CDR3 DNA is TGTGCCAGCAGCCCTAGCGGGTTACCCTACAATGAGCAGTTCTTC. The encoded protein is CASSPSGLPYNEQFF.

CDR3 DNA sequence: TGTGCCAGCAGCCAAACCGGGACAGGGAGAGAGACCCAGTACTTC. This gives the protein CASSQTGTGRETQYF. The genes are TRBV14 and TRBJ2-5; 9 nucleotides align to TRBD1. The CDR3 is 15 residues long. With 2 bases clipped from V and 4 bases from J, the junction kept 5 bases outside the gene matches. From germline, CDR1 is SGHDN and CDR2 FVKESK.

The J gene is TRBJ2-1, the V gene TRBV30; TRBD2 matches at 8 bases. The CDR3 is 14 residues long. V dropped 2 bases and J dropped 3; count of bases not matched to a gene: 3. Germline-derived CDR1 and CDR2 are GTSNPN and SVGIG (reference sequence). The CDR3 loop is CAWSKGLGYNEQFF. The DNA of the CDR3 is TGTGCCTGGAGTAAGGGACTAGGCTACAATGAGCAGTTCTTC.

In its sample, this clone was seen once. V and J are TRBV27 and TRBJ2-7; tentative D call: TRBD1 (5 bases). V was shortened by 3 bases and J by 4 bases, with 16 bases between the two germline ends. This CDR3 contains 15 residues. The germline gives CDR1 MNHEY, CDR2 SMNVEV (reference sequence). CDR3 DNA: TGTGCCAGCAGTTTGCTGGGGCAGGGTGAGTACGAGCAGTACTTC. Residues: CASSLLGQGEYEQYF.

Notes on this clone: This specimen includes other DNA sequences encoding the same CDR3. The V and J genes are TRBV6-5 and TRBJ2-1, with TRBD2 matching over 7 bases. V shed 5 bases and J 1 base; nucleotides not matched to a gene: 2. Germline loops: CDR1 MNHEY, CDR2 SVGAGI. CDR3 length: 14 residues. CDR3 in amino acids: CASSPSGSYNEQFF. The CDR3 region has the DNA TGTGCCAGCAGTCCTAGCGGATCCTACAATGAGCAGTTCTTC.

This clone was detected only a few times. The rearrangement uses TRBV10-3 and TRBJ2-7, with 10 bases matching TRBD2. Germline trimming cut 5 bases from V and 2 bases from J; bases unmatched to any gene: 3. The germline CDR1 and CDR2 sequences are ENHRY and SYGVKD. This CDR3 region has 14 residues. The CDR3 DNA follows: TGTGCCATCAGTTCCGGGACTAGCGCCTACGAGCAGTACTTC. Its protein product is CAISSGTSAYEQYF.

Only one count was recorded for this clone. The chain uses TRBV2 and TRBJ2-1, with D tentatively TRBD2 (5 bases). The CDR3 consists of 12 residues. Germline V gives CDR1 SNHLY, CDR2 FYNNEI. V lost 8 bases and J lost 4, with 9 bases in between. This CDR3 reads CASHEGYNEQFF. DNA for the CDR3: TGTGCCAGCCATGAGGGTTACAATGAGCAGTTCTTC. The full variable domain, completed using reference TRBV2 and TRBJ2-1, is EPEVTQTPSHQVTQMGQEVILRCVPISNHLYFYWYRQILGQKVEFLVSFYNNEISEKSEIFDDQFSVERPDGSNFTLKIRSTKLEDSAMYFCASHEGYNEQFFGPGTRLTVL.

Regarding this clone: This same CDR3 is encoded by further DNA sequences in the sample. The rearrangement links TRBV7-2 to TRBJ2-7; D ambiguous. Trimming removed 1 base from V and 2 bases from J, with 6 bases in between. The CDR3 runs 13 residues. Germline values: CDR1 SGHTA, CDR2 FQGNSA. This CDR3 reads CASSLGRAYEQYF. In DNA, the CDR3 is TGTGCCAGCAGCTTAGGTCGGGCCTACGAGCAGTACTTC.

The chain carries TRBV7-2 and TRBJ2-7; 8 nucleotides line up with TRBD2. The V and J ends lost 4 bases and 3 bases, in that order; junction bases with no gene match: 8. Germline CDR1 and CDR2: SGHTA and FQGNSA. The CDR3 runs 15 residues. CDR3 in amino acids: CASSSGTSGYYEQYF. The CDR3 nucleotides are TGTGCCAGCAGCTCTGGTACTAGCGGTTACTACGAGCAGTACTTC.

This chain joins TRBV7-9 and TRBJ1-1; D is uncertain. Germline V CDR1 and CDR2: SEHNR, FQNEAQ (reference sequence). The CDR3 has 12 residues. V was pared by 6 bases and J by 9 bases, with 14 bases between. CDR3 DNA: TGTGCCAGCAGGGATCGGAGACCTAAAGCTTTCTTT. Translating it yields CASRDRRPKAFF.

On this clone: This sample includes further DNA sequences coding for the same CDR3. The genes are TRBV9 and TRBJ2-1; possibly TRBD1 for D (6 bases). Germline CDR1 SGDLS, CDR2 YYNGEE. The V and J ends lost 2 bases and 1 base respectively, with 10 bases between them. This CDR3 is built from 15 residues. The CDR3 DNA sequence: TGTGCCAGCAGCGTGGCAGGGGTGTCCTACAATGAGCAGTTCTTC. Amino acid sequence: CASSVAGVSYNEQFF.

This chain uses TRBV5-4 with TRBJ2-7; tentative D call: TRBD2 (5 bases). V was clipped by 2 bases and J by 0 bases, with 15 bases between them. Per germline, CDR1 SGHNT and CDR2 YYREEE (reference sequence). This CDR3 spans 16 amino acids. The CDR3 region has the DNA TGTGCCAGCAGCTTTGGGCCCGGGAATTTCTCCTACGAGCAGTACTTC. Translating gives CASSFGPGNFSYEQYF.

The chain is built from TRBV5-1 and TRBJ2-3; 14 nucleotides match TRBD2. The CDR3 length is 15 residues. V shed 3 bases, J shed 4 bases, and the junction held 1 base outside the gene matches. Germline-derived CDR1 and CDR2 are SGHRS and YFSETQ. CDR3 DNA: TGCGCCAGCAGCTCGGGACTAGCGGGAGCAGATACGCAGTATTTT. This encodes CASSSGLAGADTQYF.

This clone appeared once. The chain employs TRBV11-2 and TRBJ2-3; no firm D call. Trimming removed 5 bases at V and 2 bases at J, with 14 bases between. The CDR3 runs 15 residues. Germline V gives CDR1 SGHAT, CDR2 FQNNGV. CDR3 bases: TGTGCCAGCAGCCCCGCGGCGGCGCCCACAGATACGCAGTATTTT. This translates into CASSPAAAPTDTQYF.

The chain carries TRBV11-3 and TRBJ2-1, with a weak D call TRBD2 (7 bases). Trimming cost V 0 bases and J 3 bases, with 12 bases left between them. The CDR3 length is 16 residues. The V gene's germline CDR1 is SGHNT and CDR2 YENEEA. CDR3 nucleotide sequence: TGTGCCAGCAGCTTAGATGGGGGGGCCAGCTACAATGAGCAGTTCTTC. It encodes CASSLDGGASYNEQFF. The complete variable domain, with remaining parts taken from reference TRBV11-3 and TRBJ2-1, reads EAGVVQSPRYKIIEKKQPVAFWCNPISGHNTLYWYLQNLGQGPELLIRYENEEAVDDSQLPKDRFSAERLKGVDSTLKIQPAELGDSAVYLCASSLDGGASYNEQFFGPGTRLTVL.

This clone was detected a few times. The chain uses TRBV13 and TRBJ2-7; the D is unclear. Deletions cut 5 bases from V and 3 bases from J, with 14 bases between. The CDR3 consists of 14 residues. The germline CDR1 and CDR2 sequences are PRHDT and FYEKMQ (reference sequence). In DNA, the CDR3 is TGTGCCAGCAGCCCCGTCGTTGAGAACTACGAGCAGTACTTC. Amino acids: CASSPVVENYEQYF.

The chain recombines TRBV28 with TRBJ1-1, with no clear D. Germline CDR1 MDHEN, CDR2 SYDVKM. The V gene lost 5 bases and the J gene lost 0 bases, with 13 bases spanning the gap. CDR3 length: 15 residues. CDR3 sequence (DNA): TGTGCCAGCAGTGTTGAGGGAACTATGAACACTGAAGCTTTCTTT. This codes for CASSVEGTMNTEAFF. Filled out from reference TRBV28 and TRBJ1-1, the complete variable domain reads DVKVTQSSRYLVKRTGEKVFLECVQDMDHENMFWYRQDPGLGLRLIYFSYDVKMKEKGDIPEGYSVSREKKERFSLILESASTNQTSMYLCASSVEGTMNTEAFFGQGTRLTVV.

The chain couples TRBV11-2 to TRBJ2-7; 9 bases fit TRBD2. CDR1 is SGHAT and CDR2 is FQNNGV in the germline V gene. CDR3 length equals 16 residues. V lost 5 bases, J lost 3 bases, and 11 bases stayed unmatched. The CDR3 is CASSPGRASGIYEQYF. The CDR3 coding sequence is TGTGCCAGCAGCCCAGGTCGTGCTAGCGGGATCTACGAGCAGTACTTC.

This sequence joins TRBV29-1 and TRBJ2-7; a possible D gene is TRBD2 (7 bases). The germline V gene encodes CDR1 SQVTM and CDR2 ANQGSEA. The CDR3 runs to 14 residues. V lost 3 bases, J lost 4 bases, and 16 bases lay in between. Written as DNA, the CDR3 is TGCAGCGTTGAGGGGGGGGGCCGTTGGTACGAGCAGTACTTC. Translated, it gives CSVEGGGRWYEQYF.